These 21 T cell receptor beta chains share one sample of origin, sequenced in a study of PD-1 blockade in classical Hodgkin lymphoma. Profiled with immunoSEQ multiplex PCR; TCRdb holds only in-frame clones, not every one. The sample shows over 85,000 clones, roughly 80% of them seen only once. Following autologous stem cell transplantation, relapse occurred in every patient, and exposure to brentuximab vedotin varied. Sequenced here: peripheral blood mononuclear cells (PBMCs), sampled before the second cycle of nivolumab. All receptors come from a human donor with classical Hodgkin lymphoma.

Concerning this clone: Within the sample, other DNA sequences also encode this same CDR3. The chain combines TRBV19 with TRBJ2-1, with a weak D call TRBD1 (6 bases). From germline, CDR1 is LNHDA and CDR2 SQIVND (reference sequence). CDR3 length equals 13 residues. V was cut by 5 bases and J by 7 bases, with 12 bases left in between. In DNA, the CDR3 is TGTGCCAGTAGTCCCACAGGGCGTAATGAGCAGTTCTTC. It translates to CASSPTGRNEQFF.

CDR3 DNA: TGTGCCAGCTCCGCGACTAGCGCCAATGAGCAGTTCTTC. Residues: CASSATSANEQFF. V is TRBV18 and J is TRBJ2-1; 8 positions agree with TRBD2. This CDR3 has 13 residues. CDR1 is KGHSH and CDR2 is LQKENI in the germline V gene. The junction had 4 bases not matched to a gene; V was cut back by 6 bases and J by 6 bases.

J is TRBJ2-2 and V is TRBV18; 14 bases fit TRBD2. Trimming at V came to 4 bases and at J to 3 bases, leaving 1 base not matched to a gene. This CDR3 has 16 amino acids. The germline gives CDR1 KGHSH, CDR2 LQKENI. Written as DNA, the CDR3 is TGTGCCAGCTCACGGGGACTAGCGGGAGACACCGGGGAGCTGTTTTTT. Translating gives CASSRGLAGDTGELFF.

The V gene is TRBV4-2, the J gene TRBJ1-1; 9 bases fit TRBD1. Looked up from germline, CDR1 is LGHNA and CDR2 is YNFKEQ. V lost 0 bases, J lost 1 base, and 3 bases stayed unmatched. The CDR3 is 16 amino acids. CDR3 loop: CASSQDLGQGNTEAFF. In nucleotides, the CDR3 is TGTGCCAGCAGCCAAGATCTGGGACAGGGGAACACTGAAGCTTTCTTT.

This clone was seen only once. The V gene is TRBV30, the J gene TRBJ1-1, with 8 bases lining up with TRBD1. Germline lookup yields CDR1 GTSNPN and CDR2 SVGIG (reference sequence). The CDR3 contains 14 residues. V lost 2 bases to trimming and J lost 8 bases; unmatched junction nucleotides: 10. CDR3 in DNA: TGTGCCTGGAGTCCAACCCTAACAGGGGGGGAAGCTTTCTTT. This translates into CAWSPTLTGGEAFF.

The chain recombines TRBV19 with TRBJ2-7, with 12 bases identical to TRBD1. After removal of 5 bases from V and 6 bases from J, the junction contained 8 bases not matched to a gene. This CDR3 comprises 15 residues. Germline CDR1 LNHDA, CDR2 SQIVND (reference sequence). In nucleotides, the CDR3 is TGTGCCAGTAGTCAGCCGGGACAGGGGGCGTCCGAGCAGTACTTC. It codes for CASSQPGQGASEQYF.

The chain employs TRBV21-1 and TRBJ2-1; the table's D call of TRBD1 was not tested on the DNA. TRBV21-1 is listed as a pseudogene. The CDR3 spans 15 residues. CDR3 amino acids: CASSKSRGLYNEQFF. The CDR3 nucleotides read TGTGCCAGCAGCAAAAGCAGGGGTCTATACAATGAGCAGTTCTTC.

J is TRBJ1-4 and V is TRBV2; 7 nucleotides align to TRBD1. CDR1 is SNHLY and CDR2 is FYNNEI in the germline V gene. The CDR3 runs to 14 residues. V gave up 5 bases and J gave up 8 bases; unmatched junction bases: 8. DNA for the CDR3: TGTGCCAGCAGTTCGAACAGGGGAGAAGAAAAACTGTTTTTT. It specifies CASSSNRGEEKLFF.

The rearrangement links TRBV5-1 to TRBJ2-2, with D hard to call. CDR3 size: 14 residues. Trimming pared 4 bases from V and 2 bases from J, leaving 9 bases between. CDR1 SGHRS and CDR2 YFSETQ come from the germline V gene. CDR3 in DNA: TGCGCCAGCAGCCCCGACTTAAACACCGGGGAGCTGTTTTTT. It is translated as CASSPDLNTGELFF.

Here the CDR3 reads CASSYGQGEGEQFF. DNA of the CDR3: TGTGCCAGCAGCTATGGACAGGGAGAGGGTGAGCAGTTCTTC. The chain is built from TRBV7-2 and TRBJ2-1; TRBD1 matches at 8 bases. CDR1 and CDR2 (germline): SGHTA, FQGNSA. The CDR3 sequence is 14 residues long. Unmatched junction bases numbered 8, after V lost 4 bases and J lost 9 bases.

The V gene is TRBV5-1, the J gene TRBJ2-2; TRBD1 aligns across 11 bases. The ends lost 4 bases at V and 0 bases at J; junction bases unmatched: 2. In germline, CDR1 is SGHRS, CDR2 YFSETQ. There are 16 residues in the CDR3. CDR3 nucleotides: TGCGCCAGCAGCAGGGACAGGGGGACGAACACCGGGGAGCTGTTTTTT. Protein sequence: CASSRDRGTNTGELFF.

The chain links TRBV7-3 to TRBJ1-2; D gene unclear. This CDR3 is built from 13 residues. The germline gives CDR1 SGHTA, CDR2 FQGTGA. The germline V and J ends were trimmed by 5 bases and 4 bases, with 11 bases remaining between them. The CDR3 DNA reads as TGTGCCAGCAGCCCGGACCCATCCTATGGCTACACCTTC. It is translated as CASSPDPSYGYTF.

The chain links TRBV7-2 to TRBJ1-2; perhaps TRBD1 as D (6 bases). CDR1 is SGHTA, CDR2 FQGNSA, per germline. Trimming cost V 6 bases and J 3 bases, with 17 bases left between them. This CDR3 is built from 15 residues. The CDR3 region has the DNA TGTGCCAGCAGGCCAGCCGGGACACCATACTATGGCTACACCTTC. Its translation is CASRPAGTPYYGYTF.

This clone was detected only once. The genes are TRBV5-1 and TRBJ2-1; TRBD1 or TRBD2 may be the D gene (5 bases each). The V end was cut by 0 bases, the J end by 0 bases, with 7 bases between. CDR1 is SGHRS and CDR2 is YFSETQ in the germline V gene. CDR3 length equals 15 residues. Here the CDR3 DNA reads TGCGCCAGCAGCTTGGAGGGGAGCTCCTACAATGAGCAGTTCTTC. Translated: CASSLEGSSYNEQFF.

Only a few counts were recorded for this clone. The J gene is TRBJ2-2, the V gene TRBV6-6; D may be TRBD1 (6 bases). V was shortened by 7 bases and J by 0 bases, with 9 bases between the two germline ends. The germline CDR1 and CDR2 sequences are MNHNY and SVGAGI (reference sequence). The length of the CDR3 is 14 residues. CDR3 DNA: TGTGCCAGCACCAGGGGCTCGAACACCGGGGAGCTGTTTTTT. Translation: CASTRGSNTGELFF.

CDR3: CATYGTSGSTGELFF. The CDR3 DNA is TGTGCCACCTACGGGACTAGCGGGAGTACCGGGGAGCTGTTTTTT. The chain employs TRBV2 and TRBJ2-2; TRBD2 matches at 14 bases. The CDR3 is 15 residues long. Germline V gives CDR1 SNHLY, CDR2 FYNNEI. The ends lost 10 bases at V and 5 bases at J; junction bases unmatched: 6.

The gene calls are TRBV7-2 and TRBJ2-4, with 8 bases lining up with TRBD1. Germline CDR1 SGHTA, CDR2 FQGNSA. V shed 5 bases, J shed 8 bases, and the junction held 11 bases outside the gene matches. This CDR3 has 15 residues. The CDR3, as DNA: TGTGCCAGCAGCCCGAAGGGGACAGGAGTGGACATTCAGTACTTC. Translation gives CASSPKGTGVDIQYF.

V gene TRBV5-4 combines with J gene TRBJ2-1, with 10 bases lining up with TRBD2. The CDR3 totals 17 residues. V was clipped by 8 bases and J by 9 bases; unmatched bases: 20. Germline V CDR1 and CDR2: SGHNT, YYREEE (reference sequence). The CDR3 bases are TGTGCCAGTACCAGCGGGGGGGGCATCGGCGGCAAGGGTGAGCAGTTCTTC. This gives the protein CASTSGGGIGGKGEQFF.

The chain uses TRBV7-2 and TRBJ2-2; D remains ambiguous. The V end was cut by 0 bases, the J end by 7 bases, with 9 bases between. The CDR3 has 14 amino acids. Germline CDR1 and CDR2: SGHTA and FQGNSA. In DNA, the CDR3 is TGTGCCAGCAGCTTAGCTACAGCCGTCGGGGAGCTGTTTTTT. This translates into CASSLATAVGELFF.

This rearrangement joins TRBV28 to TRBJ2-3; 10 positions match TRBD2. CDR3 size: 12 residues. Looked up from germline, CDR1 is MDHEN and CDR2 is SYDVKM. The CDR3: CSAGGRTDTQYF. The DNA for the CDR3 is TGTTCAGCGGGAGGGCGAACAGATACGCAGTATTTT.

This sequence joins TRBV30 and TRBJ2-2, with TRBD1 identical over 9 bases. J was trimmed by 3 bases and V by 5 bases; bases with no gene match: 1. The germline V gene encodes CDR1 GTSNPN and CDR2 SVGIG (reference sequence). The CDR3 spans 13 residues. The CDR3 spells CAWGQGYTGELFF. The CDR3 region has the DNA TGTGCCTGGGGACAGGGGTACACCGGGGAGCTGTTTTTT. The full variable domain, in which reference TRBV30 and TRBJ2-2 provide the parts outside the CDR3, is SQTIHQWPATLVQPVGSPLSLECTVEGTSNPNLYWYRQAAGRGLQLLFYSVGIGQISSEVPQNLSASRPQDRQFILSSKKLLLSDSGFYLCAWGQGYTGELFFGEGSRLTVL.